Below are 18 T cell receptor beta chains sequenced from a single sample in a study of coeliac disease. Measured with immunoSEQ multiplex PCR; TCRdb has only the in-frame clones, and not every one. The table shows 1,500 or so clones, with about 67% occurring only once. Input material: intraepithelial lymphocytes from the gut. The receptors here all came from a woman aged 45-65 years with celiac disease on a gluten-free diet.

This sequence joins TRBV7-2 and TRBJ2-6, with TRBD2 identical over 7 bases. Germline V CDR1 and CDR2: SGHTA, FQGNSA. The V gene end was trimmed by 5 bases and the J gene end by 3 bases; junction bases not matched to a gene: 7. This CDR3 region has 16 residues. The CDR3 DNA follows: TGTGCCAGCAGCCAAAGGGCGGGGGTTGGGGCCAACGTCCTGACTTTC. It yields the protein CASSQRAGVGANVLTF.

The chain combines TRBV19 with TRBJ2-7; 7 bases are shared with TRBD2. V lost 3 bases to trimming and J lost 6 bases; unmatched junction nucleotides: 8. From germline, CDR1 is LNHDA and CDR2 SQIVND (reference sequence). The CDR3 is 14 residues long. The CDR3: CASSMGGERGEQYF. CDR3 nucleotides: TGTGCCAGTAGTATGGGGGGGGAGCGGGGCGAGCAGTACTTC.

The chain uses TRBV5-4 and TRBJ2-6; 9 bases are shared with TRBD2. CDR1 SGHNT and CDR2 YYREEE come from the germline V gene (reference sequence). This CDR3 spans 17 amino acids. V lost 4 bases, J lost 2 bases, and 7 bases stayed unmatched. In DNA, the CDR3 is TGTGCCAGCAGCACCAAGGCGGGGGGGGCTGGGGCCAACGTCCTGACTTTC. Protein product: CASSTKAGGAGANVLTF.

The J gene is TRBJ2-3, the V gene TRBV5-1; 8 nucleotides agree with TRBD1. V shed 2 bases and J 2 bases; nucleotides not matched to a gene: 4. There are 15 residues in the CDR3. Germline-derived CDR1 and CDR2 are SGHRS and YFSETQ. The CDR3 DNA sequence: TGCGCCAGCAGCTTTGTGGGACAGGTCACAGATACGCAGTATTTT. It encodes CASSFVGQVTDTQYF.

The V and J genes are TRBV30 and TRBJ2-7, with TRBD1 identical over 9 bases. The germline gives CDR1 GTSNPN, CDR2 SVGIG (reference sequence). Trimming removed 3 bases from V and 5 bases from J; junction bases left unmatched: 5. The CDR3 has 13 residues. This CDR3 is CAWRGQGRHEQYF. CDR3 DNA: TGTGCCTGGAGAGGACAGGGGCGGCACGAGCAGTACTTC.

In this sample, this clone turned up a few times. The chain carries TRBV5-8 and TRBJ1-4; no definite D call. The CDR3 contains 14 residues. CDR1 SGHTS and CDR2 YDEGEE come from the germline V gene. V dropped 1 base and J dropped 7 bases, with 11 bases sitting between them. Here the CDR3 DNA reads TGTGCCAGCAGCTTGAAATACGGGGTTGAAAAACTGTTTTTT. This codes for CASSLKYGVEKLFF. Drawing the rest from reference TRBV5-8 and TRBJ1-4, the complete variable domain is EAGVTQSPTHLIKTRGQQATLRCSPISGHTSVYWYQQALGLGLQFLLWYDEGEERNRGNFPPRFSGRQFPNYSSELNVNALELEDSALYLCASSLKYGVEKLFFGSGTQLSVL.

J is TRBJ1-1 and V is TRBV27; a weak D match, TRBD1 (6 bases). This CDR3 has 14 residues. From germline, CDR1 is MNHEY and CDR2 SMNVEV (reference sequence). Trimming took 3 bases from V and 5 from J, leaving 13 bases between them. For the CDR3, the DNA is TGTGCCAGCAGTTTTAGGGGGGGTTGGACTGAAGCTTTCTTT. Its translation is CASSFRGGWTEAFF.

Concerning this clone itself: Other nucleotide sequences in the sample specify the same CDR3. V is TRBV28 and J is TRBJ2-7; D call uncertain. Trimming took 4 bases from V and 5 from J, leaving 6 bases between them. The CDR3 is 11 amino acids. Looked up from germline, CDR1 is MDHEN and CDR2 is SYDVKM. The CDR3 DNA is TGTGCCAGCAGTTCCCGGGACGAGCAGTACTTC. It yields the protein CASSSRDEQYF.

V and J are TRBV7-9 and TRBJ2-1, with a tentative D call TRBD2 (5 bases). With 4 bases removed from V and 10 bases from J, the gap between germline ends came to 32 bases. CDR1 and CDR2 (germline): SEHNR, FQNEAQ (reference sequence). The length of the CDR3 is 19 residues. The CDR3 spells CASSSTGLEPAPWGWEQFF. The CDR3 coding sequence is TGTGCCAGCAGCTCCACCGGACTCGAACCTGCCCCGTGGGGATGGGAGCAGTTCTTC. The full variable domain, rest sourced from reference TRBV7-9 and TRBJ2-1, is DTGVSQNPRHKITKRGQNVTFRCDPISEHNRLYWYRQTLGQGPEFLTYFQNEAQLEKSRLLSDRFSAERPKGSFSTLEIQRTEQGDSAMYLCASSSTGLEPAPWGWEQFFGPGTRLTVL.

The chain has TRBV18 and TRBJ1-1; TRBD1 is a possible D gene (6 bases). Germline V gene data show CDR1 as KGHSH and CDR2 as LQKENI. The ends were cut back, 8 bases at V and 1 base at J, with 11 bases in the middle. The CDR3 runs 13 residues. CDR3 DNA sequence: TGTGCCAGCCAAGGACAGCCGAACACTGAAGCTTTCTTT. It specifies CASQGQPNTEAFF.

The J gene is TRBJ1-1, the V gene TRBV25-1; no clear D. The CDR3 extends over 13 amino acids. The germline V and J ends were trimmed by 2 bases and 1 base, with 5 bases remaining between them. Germline lookup yields CDR1 MGHDK and CDR2 SYGVNS. CDR3 sequence reads: CASSEQANTEAFF. CDR3 nucleotide sequence: TGTGCCAGCAGTGAACAGGCGAACACTGAAGCTTTCTTT.

This rearrangement joins TRBV6-4 to TRBJ1-6, with D possibly TRBD1 on 5 matching bases. The V gene lost 5 bases and the J gene lost 6 bases, with 11 bases spanning the gap. The CDR3 runs 14 residues. The germline V gene encodes CDR1 MRHNA and CDR2 SNTAGT. The CDR3 DNA sequence: TGTGCCAGCAGTCCCCAGGGTGCTAATTCACCCCTCCACTTT. It encodes CASSPQGANSPLHF.

The chain joins TRBV28 to TRBJ1-2, with D possibly being TRBD1 (6 bases). The germline V gene encodes CDR1 MDHEN and CDR2 SYDVKM. Trimming cost V 5 bases and J 7 bases, with 17 bases left between them. The CDR3 contains 14 residues. CDR3: CASSQGSPWGGYTF. The CDR3 coding sequence is TGTGCCAGCAGTCAGGGGTCACCCTGGGGTGGCTACACCTTC.

This chain connects TRBV13 to TRBJ2-7; TRBD1 agrees at 7 bases. This CDR3 comprises 14 residues. Germline CDR1 PRHDT, CDR2 FYEKMQ (reference sequence). The ends lost 2 bases at V and 2 bases at J; junction bases unmatched: 3. CDR3 residues: CASSLTDRAYEQYF. DNA for the CDR3: TGTGCCAGCAGCTTAACAGACAGGGCCTACGAGCAGTACTTC.

By share, this clone counts as large. The chain has TRBV5-6 and TRBJ2-7; tentative D call: TRBD1 (5 bases). CDR3 length: 14 amino acids. Germline CDR1 and CDR2: SGHDT and YYEEEE. V dropped 2 bases and J dropped 6 bases, with 15 bases sitting between them. The CDR3 spells CASSFLRGSTEQYF. The CDR3 region has the DNA TGTGCCAGCAGCTTCCTTAGGGGCTCCACCGAGCAGTACTTC.

The sample holds a few counts of this clone. J is TRBJ1-2 and V is TRBV7-2, with unresolved D. The V gene's germline CDR1 is SGHTA and CDR2 FQGNSA. The V and J ends lost 1 base and 3 bases respectively, with 9 bases between them. The CDR3 contains 14 residues. The CDR3 sequence: CASSLVAGDYGYTF. The CDR3 region has the DNA TGTGCCAGCAGCTTAGTGGCAGGCGACTATGGCTACACCTTC.

This clone was seen more than once but under ten times. The CDR3 sequence is CASSPGNTEAFF. CDR3 DNA sequence: TGTGCCAGCAGCCCAGGGAACACTGAAGCTTTCTTT. The chain employs TRBV13 and TRBJ1-1, with D unresolved. There are 12 residues in the CDR3. Between the trimmed V and J ends, which lost 5 bases and 1 base, there was a span of 5 bases. Germline CDR1 PRHDT, CDR2 FYEKMQ (reference sequence).

The chain combines TRBV2 with TRBJ2-1, with TRBD2 matching over 7 bases. V lost 3 bases and J lost 1; bases outside the gene matches: 18. The CDR3 spans 20 residues. Germline lookup yields CDR1 SNHLY and CDR2 FYNNEI. CDR3 bases: TGTGCCAGCAGTGATTTGGGGGGGGTCCTGCCGAGTGGATCCTACAATGAGCAGTTCTTC. Protein: CASSDLGGVLPSGSYNEQFF.